Each of the 24 T cell receptor beta chains below was sequenced from the same sample in a study of CD8 T cells in Susac syndrome. An amount of RNA that ranged from roughly 0.45 to 1 ug was reverse transcribed with random hexamers. A single record per CDR3 protein comes from TCRdb applying MiXCR to the immunoSEQ multiplex PCR reads. The table lists about 94,000 distinct CDR3 sequences, over 90% of them singletons. Specimen: CD4+ T cells from PBMCs. Receptor source: a human donor with Susac syndrome.

The chain combines TRBV6-5 with TRBJ1-5, with 8 bases identical to TRBD1. V shed 6 bases, J shed 6 bases, and the junction held 4 bases outside the gene matches. Germline CDR1 MNHEY, CDR2 SVGAGI. This CDR3 has 13 amino acids. CDR3 sequence reads: CASRDRESQPQHF. DNA for the CDR3: TGTGCCAGCAGGGACAGGGAAAGTCAGCCCCAGCATTTT.

The gene calls are TRBV9 and TRBJ1-1; tentative D call: TRBD1 (6 bases). This CDR3 comprises 13 residues. V was cut by 7 bases and J by 4 bases, with 14 bases left in between. CDR1 is SGDLS, CDR2 YYNGEE, per germline. CDR3 protein: CASGYRVGTEAFF. In nucleotides, the CDR3 is TGTGCCAGCGGCTACAGGGTCGGCACTGAAGCTTTCTTT.

The J gene is TRBJ2-1, the V gene TRBV7-2, with D tentatively TRBD1 or TRBD2 (6 bases each). With 5 bases removed from V and 4 bases from J, the gap between germline ends came to 18 bases. Looked up from germline, CDR1 is SGHTA and CDR2 is FQGNSA. The CDR3 is 16 residues long. DNA for the CDR3: TGTGCCAGCAGCCGAGGGGGTAGCGGAAGATACAATGAGCAGTTCTTC. Protein product: CASSRGGSGRYNEQFF.

The rearrangement links TRBV24-1 to TRBJ2-2; D is ambiguous. The CDR3 runs to 13 residues. Trimming stripped 3 bases from V and 5 bases from J, with 6 bases between. Germline CDR1 is KGHDR and CDR2 is SFDVKD. CDR3 nucleotides: TGTGCCACCAGTGATCTTGGGACCGGGGAGCTGTTTTTT. Translation gives CATSDLGTGELFF.

This rearrangement joins TRBV12-3 or TRBV12-4 to TRBJ2-7, with 9 bases fitting TRBD1. With V trimmed by 6 bases and J by 5 bases, 5 bases remained unmatched. This CDR3 region has 13 residues. CDR3 in DNA: TGTGCCAGCAGCAACACAGGGGGCAACGAGCAGTACTTC. Encoded protein: CASSNTGGNEQYF.

This chain joins TRBV5-6 and TRBJ1-6, with 9 bases fitting TRBD1. This CDR3 is 16 amino acids long. Germline V gene lookup returns CDR1 SGHDT and CDR2 YYEEEE. Trimming took 2 bases from V and 7 from J; bases not matched to a gene: 7. CDR3 DNA sequence: TGTGCCAGCAGCTTAACAGGGGGCGTCGGAAATTCACCCCTCCACTTT. This codes for CASSLTGGVGNSPLHF.

The chain employs TRBV7-9 and TRBJ1-1, with 7 bases that match TRBD1. Germline V gene data show CDR1 as SEHNR and CDR2 as FQNEAQ (reference sequence). The trim removed 2 bases at V and 5 bases at J, leaving 8 bases unmatched. The CDR3 runs to 15 residues. The CDR3 sequence: CASSLLEGARTEAFF. The CDR3 DNA follows: TGTGCCAGCAGCTTATTGGAGGGGGCGCGTACTGAAGCTTTCTTT.

This clonotype has a single count. The chain links TRBV11-3 to TRBJ2-3, with D maybe TRBD2 (6 bases). The CDR3 loop spans 13 amino acids. V lost 5 bases and J lost 9, with 15 bases in between. In germline, CDR1 is SGHNT, CDR2 YENEEA. The chain's CDR3 is CASSRLEGETQYF. CDR3 in DNA: TGTGCCAGCAGCAGACTGGAGGGAGAGACGCAGTATTTT.

This chain joins TRBV29-1 and TRBJ2-4; perhaps TRBD1 as D (6 bases). Between the trimmed V and J ends, which lost 0 bases and 1 base, there was a span of 13 bases. The CDR3 extends over 16 amino acids. Germline values: CDR1 SQVTM, CDR2 ANQGSEA. The chain's CDR3 is CSVEDLAGVAKNIQYF. As DNA, the CDR3 is TGCAGCGTTGAAGATCTTGCAGGGGTGGCCAAAAACATTCAGTACTTC.

The rearrangement uses TRBV29-1 and TRBJ2-2; the D is unclear. V was clipped by 4 bases and J by 2 bases, with 5 bases between them. CDR3 size: 12 residues. CDR1 is SQVTM and CDR2 is ANQGSEA in the germline V gene. The CDR3 DNA sequence: TGCAGCGTTGGGCCAAACACCGGGGAGCTGTTTTTT. Translated, it gives CSVGPNTGELFF.

The V and J genes are TRBV4-3 and TRBJ2-1; TRBD2 matches at 8 bases. This CDR3 has 13 residues. Per the germline V gene, CDR1 is LGHNA and CDR2 is YSLEER. The J segment lost 6 bases and the V segment lost 8 bases, leaving 6 bases of the junction unmatched. CDR3 loop: CASRAGGSNEQFF. In DNA form, the CDR3 reads TGCGCCAGCCGCGCGGGGGGCTCCAATGAGCAGTTCTTC.

CDR3 sequence reads: CASSQDVSRLYGYTF. CDR3 sequence (DNA): TGCGCCAGCAGCCAAGATGTCTCTCGCTTATATGGCTACACCTTC. The chain uses TRBV4-3 and TRBJ1-2, with no clear D. Germline V CDR1 and CDR2: LGHNA, YSLEER. This CDR3 has 15 amino acids. Trimming cost V 0 bases and J 5 bases, with 13 bases left between them.

V gene TRBV6-5 combines with J gene TRBJ2-3, with D unresolved. The CDR3 consists of 12 residues. Trimming took off 8 bases at V and 6 bases at J, with 12 bases between the two ends. Germline assignment: CDR1 MNHEY and CDR2 SVGAGI. CDR3 coding DNA: TGTGCCAGCGGTTTGGGCCCCGATACGCAGTATTTT. This codes for CASGLGPDTQYF.

As DNA, the CDR3 is TGTGCCAGCAGTAATGAGCAGTTCTTC. Translated, it gives CASSNEQFF. V and J are TRBV6-2 or TRBV6-3 and TRBJ2-1, with unresolved D. The CDR3 spans 9 residues. Trimming cost V 5 bases and J 7 bases, with 0 bases left between them. Germline CDR1 and CDR2: MNHEY and SVGEGT.

The CDR3 bases are TGTGCCAGCAGCCCCGATAGATTGGGCAATGAGCAGTTCTTC. Residues: CASSPDRLGNEQFF. The chain combines TRBV7-9 with TRBJ2-1; no clear D. The length of the CDR3 is 14 residues. V was pared by 5 bases and J by 6 bases, with 14 bases between. From germline, CDR1 is SEHNR and CDR2 FQNEAQ (reference sequence). Combining the CDR3 with reference TRBV7-9 and TRBJ2-1 gives the whole variable domain DTGVSQNPRHKITKRGQNVTFRCDPISEHNRLYWYRQTLGQGPEFLTYFQNEAQLEKSRLLSDRFSAERPKGSFSTLEIQRTEQGDSAMYLCASSPDRLGNEQFFGPGTRLTVL.

This chain joins TRBV9 and TRBJ1-5; D possibly corresponds to TRBD1 (6 bases). V lost 2 bases and J lost 4, with 13 bases in between. Germline loops: CDR1 SGDLS, CDR2 YYNGEE. The CDR3 spans 15 residues. In DNA, the CDR3 is TGTGCCAGCAGCGTGGGAGACAGGTCGAATCAGCCCCAGCATTTT. Translation: CASSVGDRSNQPQHF.

The chain recombines TRBV2 with TRBJ2-5; no clear D. Trimming stripped 3 bases from V and 3 bases from J, with 2 bases between. This CDR3 has 11 residues. The germline CDR1 and CDR2 sequences are SNHLY and FYNNEI. The CDR3, as DNA: TGTGCCAGCAGTGACAAAGAGACCCAGTACTTC. Protein sequence: CASSDKETQYF.

The V call is TRBV30, the J call TRBJ2-1; TRBD2 matches 9 bases. The V segment lost 0 bases and the J segment 10 bases; nucleotides outside the gene matches: 7. CDR3 length: 14 residues. Germline loops: CDR1 GTSNPN, CDR2 SVGIG (reference sequence). The CDR3 DNA reads TGTGCCTGGAGTGTGGGCGGGGGGGCCCTGGAGCAGTTCTTC. This translates into CAWSVGGGALEQFF.

The chain uses TRBV3-1 and TRBJ1-5; 7 bases match TRBD1. Unmatched junction bases numbered 2, after V lost 1 base and J lost 5 bases. This CDR3 contains 14 residues. CDR1 and CDR2 (germline): LGHDT, YNNKEL (reference sequence). CDR3 nucleotide sequence: TGTGCCAGCAGCCAAGGACAGGGCGATCAGCCCCAGCATTTT. It translates to CASSQGQGDQPQHF.

The chain is built from TRBV7-2 and TRBJ2-4; D is unclear. Trimming shortened V by 6 bases and J by 3 bases, and 12 bases separated the two germline ends. The V gene's germline CDR1 is SGHTA and CDR2 FQGNSA. The CDR3 length is 14 residues. The CDR3 DNA sequence: TGTGCCAGCAGTCGACTTACGGACAAAAACATTCAGTACTTC. This codes for CASSRLTDKNIQYF. The full variable domain, with the rest looked up from reference TRBV7-2 and TRBJ2-4, is GAGVSQSPSNKVTEKGKDVELRCDPISGHTALYWYRQSLGQGLEFLIYFQGNSAPDKSGLPSDRFSAERTGGSVSTLTIQRTQQEDSAVYLCASSRLTDKNIQYFGAGTRLSVL.

The gene calls are TRBV12-3 or TRBV12-4 and TRBJ1-5; D might be TRBD1 (5 bases). This CDR3 is 14 amino acids long. The V and J ends lost 3 bases and 5 bases respectively, with 11 bases between them. This CDR3 is CASSLGPDHQPQHF. For the CDR3, the DNA is TGTGCCAGCAGTTTGGGGCCGGACCATCAGCCCCAGCATTTT.

The chain joins TRBV12-3 or TRBV12-4 to TRBJ2-7, with 7 nucleotides matching TRBD1. This CDR3 spans 14 amino acids. V shed 3 bases and J 2 bases; nucleotides not matched to a gene: 4. The CDR3 sequence is CASSFSGGTYEQYF. CDR3 in DNA: TGTGCCAGCAGTTTTTCAGGGGGAACCTACGAGCAGTACTTC.

The rearrangement joins TRBV9 to TRBJ2-1; D is possibly TRBD1 (6 bases). CDR3 length: 19 amino acids. Trimming cost V 0 bases and J 2 bases, with 21 bases left between them. CDR1 and CDR2 (germline): SGDLS, YYNGEE. CDR3: CASSVERVRRTDTYNEQFF. The CDR3 DNA reads as TGTGCCAGCAGCGTAGAAAGGGTGCGACGGACAGACACCTACAATGAGCAGTTCTTC. The complete variable domain, with remaining parts taken from reference TRBV9 and TRBJ2-1, reads DSGVTQTPKHLITATGQRVTLRCSPRSGDLSVYWYQQSLDQGLQFLIQYYNGEERAKGNILERFSAQQFPDLHSELNLSSLELGDSALYFCASSVERVRRTDTYNEQFFGPGTRLTVL.

The J gene is TRBJ2-7, the V gene TRBV7-8; 12 bases are a match to TRBD2. This CDR3 is 16 amino acids long. In germline, CDR1 is SGHVS, CDR2 FQNEAQ. V lost 5 bases to trimming and J lost 3 bases; unmatched junction nucleotides: 8. This CDR3 reads CASSAVLAGGNYEQYF. The CDR3 DNA reads as TGTGCCAGCAGCGCAGTACTAGCGGGGGGCAACTACGAGCAGTACTTC. The whole variable domain, remainder taken from reference TRBV7-8 and TRBJ2-7, is GAGVSQSPRYKVAKRGQDVALRCDPISGHVSLFWYQQALGQGPEFLTYFQNEAQLDKSGLPSDRFFAERPEGSVSTLKIQRTQQEDSAVYLCASSAVLAGGNYEQYFGPGTRLTVT.